The clone carrying this TCR beta chain has more than one count but fewer than ten. The antigen is not known. CDR3 length: 15 residues. Per the germline V gene, CDR1 is SGHRS and CDR2 is YFSETQ. After removal of 2 bases from V and 9 bases from J, the junction contained 12 bases not matched to a gene. Primers: 60 Vbeta forward and 13 Jbeta reverse. Here immunoSEQ multiplex PCR was the method, and the copy in TCRdb shows in-frame clones only, minus some. Of under 150,000 clones in the sample, over 65% were seen once. These data are taken from a study of cytomegalovirus exposure and HLA in healthy donors. General observations from the study: Within the data, a cluster of highly shared sequence variants was likely a sequencing artifact.

The TCR comes from a woman under 40 in good health and CMV-seropositive. The chain joins TRBV5-1 to TRBJ2-7; 9 nucleotides align to TRBD1. Sequencing used PBMCs. CDR3 loop: CASSFARDREYRQYF. The CDR3 nucleotides are TGCGCCAGCAGCTTCGCCAGGGACAGGGAATATCGGCAGTACTTC.